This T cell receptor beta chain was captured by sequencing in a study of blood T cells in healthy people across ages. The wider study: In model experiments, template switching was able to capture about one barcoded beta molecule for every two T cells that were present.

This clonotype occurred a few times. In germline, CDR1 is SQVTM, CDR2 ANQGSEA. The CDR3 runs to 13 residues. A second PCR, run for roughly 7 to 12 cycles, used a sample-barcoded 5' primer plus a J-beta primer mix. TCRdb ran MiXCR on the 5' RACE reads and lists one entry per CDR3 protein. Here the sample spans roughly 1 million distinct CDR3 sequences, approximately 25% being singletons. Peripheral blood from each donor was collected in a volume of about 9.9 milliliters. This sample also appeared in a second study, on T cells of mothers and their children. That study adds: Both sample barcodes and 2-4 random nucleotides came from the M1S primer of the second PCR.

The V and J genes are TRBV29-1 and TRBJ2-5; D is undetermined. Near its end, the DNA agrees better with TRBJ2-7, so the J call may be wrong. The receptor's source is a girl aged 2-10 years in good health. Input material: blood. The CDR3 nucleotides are TGCAGCGTTGAGGCAGATCCCTCCTACGAGCAGTACTTC. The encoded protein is CSVEADPSYEQYF.